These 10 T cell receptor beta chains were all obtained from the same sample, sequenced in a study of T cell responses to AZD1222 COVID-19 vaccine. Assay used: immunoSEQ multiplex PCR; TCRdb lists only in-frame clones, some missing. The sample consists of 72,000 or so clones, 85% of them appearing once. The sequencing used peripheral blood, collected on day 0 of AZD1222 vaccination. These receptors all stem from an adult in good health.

The CDR3 here is CASSPYTGLAARGEQFF. The CDR3 nucleotides are TGTGCCAGCAGCCCTTATACAGGACTAGCGGCCCGGGGGGAGCAGTTCTTC. J is TRBJ2-1 and V is TRBV11-2, with 10 positions matching TRBD2. Per germline, CDR1 SGHAT and CDR2 FQNNGV. V was pared by 5 bases and J by 10 bases, with 17 bases of the junction left unmatched. The CDR3 is made up of 17 amino acids.

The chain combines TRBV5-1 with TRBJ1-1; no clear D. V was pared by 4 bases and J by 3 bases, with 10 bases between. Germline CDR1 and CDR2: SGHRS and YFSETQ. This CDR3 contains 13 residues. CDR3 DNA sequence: TGCGCCAGCAGCCCTGGTTGGGACACTGAAGCTTTCTTT. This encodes CASSPGWDTEAFF. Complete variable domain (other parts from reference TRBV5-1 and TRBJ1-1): KAGVTQTPRYLIKTRGQQVTLSCSPISGHRSVSWYQQTPGQGLQFLFEYFSETQRNKGNFPGRFSGRQFSNSRSEMNVSTLELGDSALYLCASSPGWDTEAFFGQGTRLTVV.

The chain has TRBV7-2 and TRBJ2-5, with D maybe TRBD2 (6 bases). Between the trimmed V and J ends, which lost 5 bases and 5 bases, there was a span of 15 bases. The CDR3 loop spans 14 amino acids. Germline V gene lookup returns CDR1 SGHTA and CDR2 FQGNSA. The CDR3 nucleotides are TGTGCCAGCAGCCCCGGGGGAGATCGGGAGACCCAGTACTTC. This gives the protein CASSPGGDRETQYF.

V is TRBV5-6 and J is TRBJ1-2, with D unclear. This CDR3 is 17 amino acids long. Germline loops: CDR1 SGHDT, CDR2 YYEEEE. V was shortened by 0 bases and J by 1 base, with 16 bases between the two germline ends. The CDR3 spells CASSLAVGTPLNYGYTF. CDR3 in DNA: TGTGCCAGCAGCTTGGCAGTGGGAACACCCCTTAACTATGGCTACACCTTC.

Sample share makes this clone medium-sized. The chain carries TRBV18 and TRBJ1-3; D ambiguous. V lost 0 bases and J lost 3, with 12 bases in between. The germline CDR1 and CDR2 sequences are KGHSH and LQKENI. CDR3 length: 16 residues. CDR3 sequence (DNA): TGTGCCAGCTCACCACCTGGGTGGAAGTTTGGAAACACCATATATTTT. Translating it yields CASSPPGWKFGNTIYF.

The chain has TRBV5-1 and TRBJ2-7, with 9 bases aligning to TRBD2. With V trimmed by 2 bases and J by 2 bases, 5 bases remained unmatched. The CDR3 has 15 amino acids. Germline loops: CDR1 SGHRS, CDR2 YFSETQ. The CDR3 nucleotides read TGCGCCAGCAGCTTACAAGTAGCGGGGGCCTACGAGCAGTACTTC. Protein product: CASSLQVAGAYEQYF.

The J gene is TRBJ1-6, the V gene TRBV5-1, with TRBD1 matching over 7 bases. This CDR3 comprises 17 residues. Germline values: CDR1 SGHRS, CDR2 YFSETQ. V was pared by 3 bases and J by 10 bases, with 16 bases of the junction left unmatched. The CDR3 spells CASSYGTDFTAGSPLHF. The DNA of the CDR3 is TGCGCCAGCAGCTATGGGACAGATTTTACTGCAGGGTCACCCCTCCACTTT.

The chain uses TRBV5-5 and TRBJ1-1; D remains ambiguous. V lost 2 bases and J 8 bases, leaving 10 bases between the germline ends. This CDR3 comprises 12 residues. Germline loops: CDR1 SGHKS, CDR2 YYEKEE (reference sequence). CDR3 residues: CASSLELGEAFF. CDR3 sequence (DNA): TGTGCCAGCAGCTTAGAGTTAGGGGAAGCTTTCTTT. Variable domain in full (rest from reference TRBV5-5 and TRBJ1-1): DAGVTQSPTHLIKTRGQQVTLRCSPISGHKSVSWYQQVLGQGPQFIFQYYEKEERGRGNFPDRFSARQFPNYSSELNVNALLLGDSALYLCASSLELGEAFFGQGTRLTVV.

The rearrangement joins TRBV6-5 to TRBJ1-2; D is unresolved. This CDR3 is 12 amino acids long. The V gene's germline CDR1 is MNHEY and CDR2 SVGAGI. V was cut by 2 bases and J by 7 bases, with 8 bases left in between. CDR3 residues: CASSYPTGGYTF. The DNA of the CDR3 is TGTGCCAGCAGTTACCCAACGGGTGGCTACACCTTC.

CDR3 region: CASSQGYREKLFF. CDR3 sequence (DNA): TGTGCCAGCAGCCAGGGATACAGAGAAAAACTGTTTTTT. This chain joins TRBV3-1 (or the pseudogene TRBV3-2) and TRBJ1-4; D gene uncertain. The germline CDR1 and CDR2 sequences are LGHDT and YNNKEL (reference sequence). The CDR3 has 13 amino acids. Trimming cost V 3 bases and J 8 bases, with 10 bases left between them.